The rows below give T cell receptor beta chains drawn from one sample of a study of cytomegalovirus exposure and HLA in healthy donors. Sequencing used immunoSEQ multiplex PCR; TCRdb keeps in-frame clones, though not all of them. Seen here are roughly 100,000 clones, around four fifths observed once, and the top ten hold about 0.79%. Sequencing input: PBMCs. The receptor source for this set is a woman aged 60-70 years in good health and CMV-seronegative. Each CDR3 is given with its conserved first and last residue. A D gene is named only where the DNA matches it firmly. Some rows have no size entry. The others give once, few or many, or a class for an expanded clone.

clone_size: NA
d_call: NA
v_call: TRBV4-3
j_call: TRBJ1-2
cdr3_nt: TGCGCCAGCAGCAGACGGACAGCTCTTAACTATGGCTACACCTTC
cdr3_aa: CASSRRTALNYGYTF

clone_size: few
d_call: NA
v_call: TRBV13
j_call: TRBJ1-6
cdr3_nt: TGTGCCAGCAGCACACAGGGCGGTTATAATTCACCCCTCCACTTT
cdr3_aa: CASSTQGGYNSPLHF

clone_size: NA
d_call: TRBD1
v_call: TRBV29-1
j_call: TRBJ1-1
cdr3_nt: TGCAGCGCCCGCAGGACAGGGGACACTGAAGCTTTCTTT
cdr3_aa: CSARRTGDTEAFF

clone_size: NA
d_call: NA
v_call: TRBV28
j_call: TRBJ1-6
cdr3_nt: TGTGCCAGCAGTCCCGGACAAGGCAATTCACCCCTCCACTTT
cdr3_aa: CASSPGQGNSPLHF

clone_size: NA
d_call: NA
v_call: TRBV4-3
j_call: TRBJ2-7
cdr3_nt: TGCGCCAGCAGCCTCGCCTTCCCAGGGCCTTACCTCTACGAGCAGTACTTC
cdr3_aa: CASSLAFPGPYLYEQYF

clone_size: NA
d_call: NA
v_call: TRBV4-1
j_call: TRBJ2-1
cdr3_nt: TGCGCCAGCAGCCAAGAACAGATCCGCGTCGGAGAGCAGTTCTTC
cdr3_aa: CASSQEQIRVGEQFF

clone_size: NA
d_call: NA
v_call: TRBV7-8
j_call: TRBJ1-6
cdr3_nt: TGTGCCAGCAGCCCTAGGGGCTCACCCCTCCACTTT
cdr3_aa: CASSPRGSPLHF

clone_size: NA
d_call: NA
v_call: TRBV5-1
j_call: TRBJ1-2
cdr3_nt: TGCGCCAGCAGCACTACGCCCCCGAACTATGGCTACACCTTC
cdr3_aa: CASSTTPPNYGYTF

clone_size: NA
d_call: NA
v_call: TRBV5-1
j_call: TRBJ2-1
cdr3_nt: TGCGCCAGCAGCTCGGTAGATGGGGCGTATTACAATGAGCAGTTCTTC
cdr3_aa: CASSSVDGAYYNEQFF

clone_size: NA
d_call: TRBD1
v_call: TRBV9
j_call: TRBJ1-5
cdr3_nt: TGTGCCAGCAGCGATCAGGGGGGCAATCAGCCCCAGCATTTT
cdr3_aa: CASSDQGGNQPQHF

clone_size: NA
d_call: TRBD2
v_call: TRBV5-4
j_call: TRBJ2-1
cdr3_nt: TGTGCCAGCAGCTTGCCTAGCGGGAGTAATGAGCAGTTCTTC
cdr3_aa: CASSLPSGSNEQFF

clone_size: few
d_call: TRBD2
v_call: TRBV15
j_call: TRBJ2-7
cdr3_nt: TGTGCCACCAGCAGAGATCGGGCCCCGGGAGCGGGGGTCACCTACGAGCAGTACTTC
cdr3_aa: CATSRDRAPGAGVTYEQYF

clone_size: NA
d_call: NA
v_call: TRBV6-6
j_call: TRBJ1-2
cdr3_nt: TGTGCCAGCACACTCGTGGGGGAGGAAGGCTACACCTTC
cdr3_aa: CASTLVGEEGYTF

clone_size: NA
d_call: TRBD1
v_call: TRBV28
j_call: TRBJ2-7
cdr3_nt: TGTGCCAGCAGCCCCCCGGGACAGCTCTCCTACGAGCAGTACTTC
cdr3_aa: CASSPPGQLSYEQYF

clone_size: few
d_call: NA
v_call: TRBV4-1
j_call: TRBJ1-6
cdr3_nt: TGCGCCAGCAGCCAAGACTTTGAGGTTTCACCCCTCCACTTT
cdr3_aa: CASSQDFEVSPLHF

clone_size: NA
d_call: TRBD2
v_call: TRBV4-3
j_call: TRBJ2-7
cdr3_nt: TGCGCCAGCAGCCAAGAGCCAGCGGGAGGGCCCTACGAGCAGTACTTC
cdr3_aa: CASSQEPAGGPYEQYF

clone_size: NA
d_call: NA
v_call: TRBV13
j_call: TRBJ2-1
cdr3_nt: TGTGCCAGCAGCTCCGGGACACTTACCTACAATGAGCAGTTCTTC
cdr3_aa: CASSSGTLTYNEQFF

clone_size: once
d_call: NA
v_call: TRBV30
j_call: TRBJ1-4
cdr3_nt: TGTGCCTGGAGCCAGAATGAAAAACTGTTTTTT
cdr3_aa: CAWSQNEKLFF

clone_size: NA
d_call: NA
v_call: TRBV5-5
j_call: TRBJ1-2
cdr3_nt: TGTGCCAGCAGCTTGGCCCCTCCAGGTCCCCTTCCCTATGGCTACACCTTC
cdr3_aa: CASSLAPPGPLPYGYTF

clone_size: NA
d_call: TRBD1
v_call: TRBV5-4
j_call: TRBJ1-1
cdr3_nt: TGTGCCAGCAGCTTCCCAGACAGGGAGAACACTGAAGCTTTCTTT
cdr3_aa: CASSFPDRENTEAFF

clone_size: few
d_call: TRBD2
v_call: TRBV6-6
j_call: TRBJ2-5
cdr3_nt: TGTGCCAGCAGTTACGGGGGGACTAGCGGGCAAGAGACCCAGTACTTC
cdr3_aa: CASSYGGTSGQETQYF

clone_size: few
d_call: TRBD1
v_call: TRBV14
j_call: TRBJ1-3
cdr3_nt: TGTGCCAGCAGCCAGAAGACAGGGCCCGGAAACACCATATATTTT
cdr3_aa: CASSQKTGPGNTIYF

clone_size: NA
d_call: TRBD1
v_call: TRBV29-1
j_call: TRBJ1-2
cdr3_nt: TGCAGCGTTGGGACAGGAACCTATGGCTACACCTTC
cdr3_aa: CSVGTGTYGYTF

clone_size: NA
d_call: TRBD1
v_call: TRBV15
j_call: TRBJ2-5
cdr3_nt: TGTGCCACCAGCAGAGCAACCGGGACAGTGGAGACCCAGTACTTC
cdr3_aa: CATSRATGTVETQYF

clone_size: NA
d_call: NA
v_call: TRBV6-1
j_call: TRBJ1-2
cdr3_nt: TGTGCCAGCAGTGAACGAGGGAAGGGTGGCTACACCTTC
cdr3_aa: CASSERGKGGYTF

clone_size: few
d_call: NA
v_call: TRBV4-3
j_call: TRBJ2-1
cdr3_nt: TGCGCCAGCAGCCAAGAAAGGAGCTACTCGGGGAATGAGCAGTTCTTC
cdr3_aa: CASSQERSYSGNEQFF

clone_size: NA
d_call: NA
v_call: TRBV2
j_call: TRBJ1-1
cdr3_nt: TGTGCCAGCAGTCAGACACCGGCTACTGAAGCTTTCTTT
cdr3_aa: CASSQTPATEAFF

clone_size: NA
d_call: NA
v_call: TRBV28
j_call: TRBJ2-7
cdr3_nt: TGTGCCAGCAGCACCGCCAGGTTCCCCTACGAGCAGTACTTC
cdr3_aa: CASSTARFPYEQYF

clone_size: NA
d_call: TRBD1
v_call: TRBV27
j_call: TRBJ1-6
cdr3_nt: TGTGCCAGCAGTTTATCGAGAGGGACAGGGTTTTCACCCCTCCACTTT
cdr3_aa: CASSLSRGTGFSPLHF

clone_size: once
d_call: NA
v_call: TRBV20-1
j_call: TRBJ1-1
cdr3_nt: TGCAGTGCTAGTTCGGGGACTGAAGCTTTCTTT
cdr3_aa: CSASSGTEAFF

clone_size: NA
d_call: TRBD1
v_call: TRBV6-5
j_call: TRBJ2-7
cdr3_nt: TGTGCCAGCAGTTACGGGGACAGGGTATACGAGCAGTACTTC
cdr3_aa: CASSYGDRVYEQYF

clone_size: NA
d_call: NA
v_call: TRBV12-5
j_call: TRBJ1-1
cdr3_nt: TGTGCTAGTGGTTTGGCGGGATCTGAAGCTTTCTTT
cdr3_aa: CASGLAGSEAFF

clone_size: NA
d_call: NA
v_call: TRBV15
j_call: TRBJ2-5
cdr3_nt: TGTGCCACCAAGGGGGGGCATGGGTACCAAGAGACCCAGTACTTC
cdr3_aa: CATKGGHGYQETQYF

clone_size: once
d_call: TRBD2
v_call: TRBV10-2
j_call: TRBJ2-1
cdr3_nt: TGCGCCAGCAGAAGACTAGCGGGAGGTGGGAATGAGCAGTTCTTC
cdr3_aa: CASRRLAGGGNEQFF

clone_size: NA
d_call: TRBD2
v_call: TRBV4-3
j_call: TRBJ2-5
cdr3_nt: TGCGCCAGCAGCGTGCGACTAGCGGGGGCCGGGGAGACCCAGTACTTC
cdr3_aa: CASSVRLAGAGETQYF

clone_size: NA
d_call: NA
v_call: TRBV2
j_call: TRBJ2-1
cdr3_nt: TGTGCCAGCAGCGAGGGGGACAATGAGCAGTTCTTC
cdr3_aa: CASSEGDNEQFF

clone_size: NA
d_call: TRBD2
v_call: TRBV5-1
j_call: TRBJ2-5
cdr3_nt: TGCGCCAGCAGCAGGGGCGGGACGGCCGGGGGGGAGACCCAGTACTTC
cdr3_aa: CASSRGGTAGGETQYF

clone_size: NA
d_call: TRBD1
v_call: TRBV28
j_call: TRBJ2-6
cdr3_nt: TGTGCCAGCAGTTTTCCCTCAGGGGGCGCGAAGGGGGCCAACGTCCTGACTTTC
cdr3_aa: CASSFPSGGAKGANVLTF

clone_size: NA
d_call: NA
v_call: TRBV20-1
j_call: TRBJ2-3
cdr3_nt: TGCAGTGCTTTGTCACTAGATACGCAGTATTTT
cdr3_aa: CSALSLDTQYF

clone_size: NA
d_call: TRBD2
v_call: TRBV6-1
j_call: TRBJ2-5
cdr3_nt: TGTGCCACCGGGATAGCGGGGGGCCCACAAGAGACCCAGTACTTC
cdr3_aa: CATGIAGGPQETQYF

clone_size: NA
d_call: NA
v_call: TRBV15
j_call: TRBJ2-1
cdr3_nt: TGTGCCACCAGCAGAGATCGTAGGGGATATGAGCAGTTCTTC
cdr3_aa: CATSRDRRGYEQFF